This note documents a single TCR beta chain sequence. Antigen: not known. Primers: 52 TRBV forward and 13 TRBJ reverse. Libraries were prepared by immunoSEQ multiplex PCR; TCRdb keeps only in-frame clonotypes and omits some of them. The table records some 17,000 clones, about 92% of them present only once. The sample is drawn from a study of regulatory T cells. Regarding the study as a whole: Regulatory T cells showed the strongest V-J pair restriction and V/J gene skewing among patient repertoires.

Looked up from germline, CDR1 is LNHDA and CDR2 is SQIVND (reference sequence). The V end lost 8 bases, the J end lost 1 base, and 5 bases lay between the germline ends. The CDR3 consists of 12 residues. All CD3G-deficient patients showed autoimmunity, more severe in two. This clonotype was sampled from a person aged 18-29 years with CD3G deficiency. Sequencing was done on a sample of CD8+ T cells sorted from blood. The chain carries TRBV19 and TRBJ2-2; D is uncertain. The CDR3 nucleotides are TGTGCCAGTGGGAAGAACACCGGGGAGCTGTTTTTT. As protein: CASGKNTGELFF.